This T cell receptor beta chain was retrieved from a study of shared clonotypes between healthy human individuals (dated by TCRdb to 2019 to 2021). In terms of the full investigation: The cohort comprised a couple of women and three men aged 18 to 49 years. Blood TCR repertoires of roughly five healthy adults were deeply sequenced to estimate repertoire size and the extent of clonotype sharing between individuals. Per donor, leukapheresis produced somewhere between about 0.94 and 9.5 billion PBMCs. To increase sequencing depth and limit assay-specific biases, TCR repertoire library preparation and sequencing were carried out by different laboratories using diverse techniques. Per donor, three plates each were used for CD4 naive and CD4 memory, two for CD8 naive, and one for CD8 memory.

The germline V and J ends show losses of 4 bases and 4 bases respectively, and no gene match explains 12 bases of the junction. The CDR3 spans 16 residues, from the cysteine through the phenylalanine. Just CDR3 DNA is preserved here, 48 bases in frame from base 1. Taken from the germline V gene, the CDR1 and CDR2 loops are SGHRS and YFSETQ. About this clone: It has no known antigen specificity. No base quality information exists; no much larger clone differs at one position.

TCR CDR3 regions were amplified from genomic DNA by multiplex PCR using the deep immunoSEQ assay. For each cell subset, the extracted genomic DNA was distributed evenly across all wells of several immunoSEQ 96-well plates, and each plate served as one replicate. For sorted subsets, each replicate PCR was loaded with around 200 ng genomic DNA, equivalent to about 30,000 T cell genomes. Purified libraries were measured with a Qubit 3.0 fluorometer, size-checked on a Bioanalyzer 2100, and measured again with the KAPA Library Quantification kit. Each immunoSEQ 96-well plate was sequenced on its own single-read 150-cycle Illumina NextSeq 550 flow cell. On the authors' methods: Because the immunoSEQ output included only junctional sequences and no quality scores, the filtering could not be the same as the filtering used for full-length reads. Sequences were annotated with PyIR, a Python wrapper for IgBLAST v1.9, using IMGT germline references to assign V/J genes and CDR3. Any read was removed if the V/J assignment was weak (E-value above 1e-6), the CDR3 was missing, or the read contained stop codons, out-of-frame junctions, or ambiguous translated residues. A V3J clonotype was defined by an identical inferred V gene, J gene, and CDR3 amino acid sequence. Percentage overlap between repertoires was calculated by dividing the number of shared unique clonotypes by the size of the smaller repertoire. RTK rarefaction, the Chao1 estimator, and Recon v2.1 estimates of unobserved clonotypes were used to assess repertoire richness. OLGA was used to compute generation probabilities for all TCRbeta clonotypes that the gDNA method yielded from a handful of donors. This is the immuneACCESS table as TCRdb keeps it, with only in-frame sequences that have V and J called. A part of the clones is gone; compared with another copy, unresolved V genes explain less than half, and the rest is unexplained. V and J calls and clone size come straight from that table; D and trimming were deduced from the DNA. The sample table shows roughly 1,500,000 clones, and 95% to 99% are seen once. The leading ten clones occupy 0.4% to 0.55% of the sample.

Overall study outcomes, separate from this receptor: Sampling was restricted to blood, and TCR repertoires in tissue are likely to differ from TCR repertoires in blood. The small number of donors limited the genetic and exposure-history diversity represented. Naive subsets generally had larger estimated clonotype richness than memory subsets did. Even with the large sequencing depth, rarefaction of the sorted-subset datasets indicated that sequencing was incomplete. Sharing across a handful of donors was observed for about 4.8% of naive CD4, over 3% of naive CD8, 2.3% of memory CD4, and around 0.44% of memory CD8 clonotypes. Based on pairwise subsampling, the degree of clonotype sharing among donors was expected to be affected by sequencing depth. Compared with non-shared clonotypes, clonotypes shared by all four sorted-subset donors had higher generation probabilities.

The donors were healthy, HIV-negative adults who had no recently reported acute infections or vaccinations. Every donor was a Caucasian adult residing in Nashville, Tennessee, USA. CD4+ T cells were enriched by magnetic negative selection; naive cells were then positively selected on CD45RA, and the negative fraction formed the memory subset. Blood was collected by leukapheresis, and PBMCs were isolated by Ficoll-Histopaque density gradient centrifugation and then cryopreserved in liquid nitrogen vapor phase. Analytical flow cytometry was used to check the purity and quantity of each magnetically sorted T cell population. Genomic DNA was isolated from each sorted fraction and quantified by UV absorbance on a Nanodrop 2000c.

The receptor was derived from a man aged 25 to 45 in good health. The sample taken for sequencing was naive CD4+ T cells sorted from blood. The label giving this sample's cell subset or site can be read as: CD45RA+ positively selected. This chain joins TRBV5-1 to TRBJ2-3; 7 bases in the middle match TRBD2. The CDR3 region has the sequence CASSPVLSGYADTQYF. The nucleotides read TGCGCCAGCAGCCCAGTCCTTAGCGGGTACGCAGATACGCAGTATTTT.